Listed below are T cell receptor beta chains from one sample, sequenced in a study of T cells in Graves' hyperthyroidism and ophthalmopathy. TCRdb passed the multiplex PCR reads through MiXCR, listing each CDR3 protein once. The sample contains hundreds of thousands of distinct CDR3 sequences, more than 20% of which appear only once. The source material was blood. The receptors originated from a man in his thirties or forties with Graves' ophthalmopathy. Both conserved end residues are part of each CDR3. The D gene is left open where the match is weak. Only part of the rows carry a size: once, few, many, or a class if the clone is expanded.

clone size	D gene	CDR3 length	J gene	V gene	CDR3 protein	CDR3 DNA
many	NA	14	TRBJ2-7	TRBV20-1	CSARPRDVAYEQYF	TGCAGTGCTAGACCCCGGGACGTAGCCTACGAGCAGTACTTC
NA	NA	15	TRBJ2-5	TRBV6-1	CASSLSGTGGETQYF	TGTGCCAGCAGTTTGAGTGGCACTGGAGGAGAGACCCAGTACTTC
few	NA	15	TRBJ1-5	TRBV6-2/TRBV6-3	CASSYSDGGTQPQHF	TGTGCCAGCAGTTACTCGGACGGGGGGACTCAGCCCCAGCATTTT
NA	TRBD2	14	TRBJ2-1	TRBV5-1	CVSSLETSPYEQFF	TGCGTCAGCAGCTTGGAGACTAGCCCCTATGAGCAGTTCTTC
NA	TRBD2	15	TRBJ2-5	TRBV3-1	CASRDTVAGEETQYF	TGTGCCAGCAGAGATACGGTAGCGGGAGAAGAGACCCAGTACTTC
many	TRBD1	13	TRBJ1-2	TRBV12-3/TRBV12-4	CASSQGQGDGYTF	TGTGCCAGCAGCCAGGGACAGGGGGACGGCTACACCTTC
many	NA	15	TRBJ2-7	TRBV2	CASRLTPYGDYEQYF	TGTGCCAGCAGGCTTACCCCCTACGGAGACTACGAGCAGTACTTC
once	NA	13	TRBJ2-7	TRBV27	CASSLYTSYEQYF	TGTGCCAGCAGTTTGTACACTAGCTACGAGCAGTACTTC
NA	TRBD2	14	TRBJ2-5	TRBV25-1	CASSERGGRETQYF	TGTGCCAGCAGTGAACGCGGGGGGCGAGAGACCCAGTACTTC
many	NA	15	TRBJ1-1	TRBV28	CASSLSGSGGAEAFF	TGTGCCAGCAGTCTATCCGGGTCCGGGGGCGCTGAAGCTTTCTTT
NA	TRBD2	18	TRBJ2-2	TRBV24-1	CATSGWNSGRAITGELFF	TGTGCCACCAGTGGATGGAATAGCGGGAGGGCGATCACCGGGGAGCTGTTTTTT
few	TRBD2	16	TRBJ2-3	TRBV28	CASRLSSGRVTDTQYF	TGTGCCAGCAGATTGAGTAGCGGGAGGGTCACGGATACGCAGTATTTT
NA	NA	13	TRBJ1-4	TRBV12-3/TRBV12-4	CASSSQLHEKLFF	TGTGCCAGCAGTTCCCAGCTACATGAAAAACTGTTTTTT
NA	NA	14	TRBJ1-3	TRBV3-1	CASKGEGSGNTIYF	TGTGCCAGCAAGGGAGAGGGATCGGGAAACACCATATATTTT